This T cell receptor (beta chain) was obtained from a study of cytomegalovirus exposure and HLA in healthy donors (dated by TCRdb to 2015 to 2018). At the level of the whole study: According to an earlier analysis of a few hundred of the donors, about 179 million T cells yielded 90 million to 130 million unique TCR beta sequences and around 300 Gb of sequence data. Roughly 310 gigabases of sequencing data and approximately 85 million unique TCR sequences were included in an early release covering about 600 HLA-typed donors. The genetic ancestry cluster associated with self-reported Caucasian donors included approximately 85% of the roughly 400 genotyped donors. The study aimed to test whether signatures of past pathogen exposure could be identified by cataloging public T cell receptors. The T cell repertoires of some 700 subjects were profiled by immunosequencing and related to cytomegalovirus serostatus. A separate validation cohort of approximately 130 different subjects was used in addition to the 666-subject first cohort. To predict cytomegalovirus infection status, the study combined high-throughput TCR immunosequencing, statistical association of individual TCRs with disease status, and machine learning. To study patterns of TCR occurrence, a later analysis re-analyzed previously published TCR beta repertoires from 700 or so donors and added high-resolution HLA genotyping. Rather than drawing on any new phenotypic data, the later analysis identified candidate immune exposures from TCR beta sequences and the way those sequences occurred across donors. An earlier analysis of 500 to 750 of the donors applied high-throughput TCR beta sequencing to assess whether each TCR beta V gene segment acted as functional or pseudogenic. Donor age, sex, ethnicity and CMV serostatus were compiled alongside the repertoire data. A later genetic analysis used genome-wide SNP genotypes for 398 of the 666 donors, treating that subset as a discovery cohort. Every discovery cohort repertoire had been produced on one sequencing platform. Both class I and class II loci were covered by HLA typing, at four-digit resolution. The number of typed donors differed by locus: roughly 629-630 for A, B, C, DRB1 and DQB1; some 540 for DQA1; approximately 600 for DPA1; and about 450 for DPB1. Four to six DR-DQ haplotypes were handled as single units for association and clustering, since linkage in the cohort was strong. Across 300 to 400 genotyped donors of the cohort, an average of about 240,000 unique TCR beta nucleotide sequences per donor were sequenced, and around 20% of those sequences were non-productive.

The cohort consisted of hundreds of healthy bone marrow donors. Cohort members were all nominally healthy when sampled, although unrecorded immune exposures were likely present. The donor tested CMV seronegative, placing the donor among the 350 to 400 seronegative members of the cohort. A peripheral blood sample was provided by each donor, and peripheral blood mononuclear cells were used for TCR beta sequencing. The Qiagen DNeasy Blood Extraction Kit was used to extract genomic DNA from the blood cell samples. General findings and caveats noted by the study authors: A further reported finding was that TCR beta sequences accurately predicted the HLA-A and HLA-B alleles for most subjects in the first cohort. This cohort had only TCR beta chains sequenced, and the lack of alpha or paired-chain data limited which features could be detected. In the study, approximately 160 TCR beta chains were listed as associated with cytomegalovirus. In an earlier analysis of about 600 of the donors, most TCR beta V segments appeared in productive rearrangements about 87% or about 30% of the time, broadly matching IMGT annotations. A later analysis found that HLA-associated TCR beta chains were more clonally expanded and had lower generation probabilities than equally common non-associated chains. According to a later analysis, parvovirus B19, influenza, CMV and Epstein-Barr virus appeared linked to several top co-occurrence clusters. Strong co-occurrence of HLA alleles, especially DR and DQ, made assigning TCR associations to individual alleles difficult. Because some donors lacked HLA typing at each locus, the association tests relied only on the typed subset. It was suggested by the authors that the approach could potentially be generalized to other disease states and immunological phenotypes. The earlier analysis of nearly 600 of the donors excluded roughly 17 rarely observed V segments, including chromosome 9 orphons, because counts were too low. Compared with the roughly 670-donor mean, donors in an Asian-associated ancestry cluster had fewer N-insertions in productive TCRs, according to a later genetic analysis. Three of the identified cytomegalovirus-associated TCR beta chains were confirmed in vitro to be specific for cytomegalovirus antigens. In both the original and validation cohorts, the classifier was reported to diagnose cytomegalovirus status with high specificity and sensitivity. Across donors, most TCR sequences were observed very rarely, whereas some public TCRs were present in many individuals. The sequencing pipeline was judged likely to have produced a cluster of highly shared sequence variants as a technical artifact. CMV serostatus was the only immune exposure information available for the cohort. In a later genetic analysis, a missense DCLRE1C variant was associated with V-gene and J-gene trimming of TCR beta chains, and the association was replicated in an independent cohort. Linkage disequilibrium might explain the correlated functional status among segregating V segments, but an unknown experimental factor could not be ruled out. In a later analysis, most CMV-associated TCR beta chains were found to appear HLA-restricted, with HLA associations seemingly driven largely by CMV exposure. Roughly uniform sequencing depth across donors was assumed in presence/absence analyses, although this assumption may not hold. A later analysis associated 15,000 or so TCR beta sequences with specific HLA alleles at a false discovery rate of 0.05. According to a later analysis, TCR association rates differed among HLA loci, with DRB1 alleles showing the most associated TCRs and HLA-C alleles showing the fewest.

Only a few counts were recorded for this clone. The target of this receptor is not known. Base qualities are not at hand, and no much larger clone is one base apart. Library construction relied on the immunoSEQ multiplex PCR assay. A mixture of 60 forward primers for TCR Vbeta segments and 13 reverse primers for TCR Jbeta segments was used in the multiplex PCR. The CDR3 region of rearranged TCR beta genes was amplified from genomic DNA by a multiplex PCR assay. Amplified TCR beta libraries were sequenced as 87-base-pair reads on the Illumina HiSeq System. Regarding the original processing steps: A later analysis tallied tens of millions of unique TCR beta chains across the approximately 670 repertoires, and approximately 12 million of those chains were shared by two or more donors. Raw reads were error-corrected and collapsed into unique sequences with a nearest-neighbor algorithm that merged closely related sequences to remove PCR and sequencing errors. Alignment of CDR3 sequences to IMGT reference sequences was used to assign V, D and J gene segments. Each retained sequence needed at least a six-nucleotide match to both a V gene segment and a J gene segment. Rearrangements were classified as productive when the CDR3 lacked stop codons and remained in frame with V and J, and all other rearrangements were classified as non-productive. CDR3 was defined according to IMGT convention as the region running from the second conserved V-encoded cysteine to the conserved J-encoded phenylalanine. The earlier analysis of about 570 of the donors excluded any sequence lacking an unambiguous match to a single V gene segment. In an earlier analysis of almost 600 of the donors, a V segment was called functional when productive rearrangements were above 56.7%, and segregating when the standard deviation between donors exceeded 5%. A statistical classification framework was built for diagnosing cytomegalovirus status from the catalog of TCR beta chain sequences. A later analysis assigned V and J genes by comparing TCR nucleotide sequences with IMGT/GENE-DB human TR gene sequences. Using the TCRdist pipeline, a later analysis assigned CDR3 sequences along with most-parsimonious VDJ recombination scenarios. In a later analysis, every TCR beta chain was defined by the combination of its CDR3 amino acid sequence and its V-gene family, and reads without a unique V-gene family were dropped. A later analysis removed 592 highly shared, low-generation-probability nucleotide sequences to deal with suspected cross-contamination and a sequencing artifact. A later analysis calculated a clonal expansion index for each public chain from normalized within-repertoire ranks of inferred template counts. A later analysis computed generation probabilities with a VDJ recombination model fitted to out-of-frame rearrangements, and checked the results against IGoR. Hypergeometric tests were used in a later analysis to score TCR-TCR, TCR-HLA and TCR-CMV co-occurrence, with a repertoire-size bias correction applied to the TCR pairs. False discovery rates were estimated in a later analysis by permuting HLA or CMV assignments 20 times. A later analysis grouped co-occurring TCRs with DBSCAN, adding TCRdist sequence similarity when clustering within HLA-allele-positive subsets. For co-occurrence clustering, repertoires with fewer than 30,000 or more than 120,000 public chains were excluded, along with five repertoires with anomalous nucleotide sharing. Not all clones reach the TCRdb copy of this immuneACCESS table, which keeps in-frame sequences only. Checked studies attribute under half of the gap to unresolved V genes and leave the rest unexplained. V and J calls and clone size are given by that table; D and trimming were obtained from the DNA. A total of roughly 110,000 clones appear in this sample, less than 80% of them only once. Roughly 8.2% of the sample rests with the top ten.

Specimen: PBMCs. The receptor's source is a man aged 30 to 39 in good health and CMV-seronegative.

The sequenced DNA is TGTGCCATCAGTGAGGGAAGGGCCCAGGGTCAGCCCCAGCATTTT. Translated, this is CAISEGRAQGQPQHF. The chain links TRBV10-3 with TRBJ1-5; perhaps TRBD1 is the D gene, with 5 bases matching. The CDR3 numbers 15 residues from cysteine through phenylalanine. Only the CDR3 part of the read is kept: 45 bases, read in frame from the first base. Cut back by 2 bases and 6 bases, the V and J ends lie 14 bases apart. The germline V gene supplies CDR1 ENHRY and CDR2 SYGVKD.